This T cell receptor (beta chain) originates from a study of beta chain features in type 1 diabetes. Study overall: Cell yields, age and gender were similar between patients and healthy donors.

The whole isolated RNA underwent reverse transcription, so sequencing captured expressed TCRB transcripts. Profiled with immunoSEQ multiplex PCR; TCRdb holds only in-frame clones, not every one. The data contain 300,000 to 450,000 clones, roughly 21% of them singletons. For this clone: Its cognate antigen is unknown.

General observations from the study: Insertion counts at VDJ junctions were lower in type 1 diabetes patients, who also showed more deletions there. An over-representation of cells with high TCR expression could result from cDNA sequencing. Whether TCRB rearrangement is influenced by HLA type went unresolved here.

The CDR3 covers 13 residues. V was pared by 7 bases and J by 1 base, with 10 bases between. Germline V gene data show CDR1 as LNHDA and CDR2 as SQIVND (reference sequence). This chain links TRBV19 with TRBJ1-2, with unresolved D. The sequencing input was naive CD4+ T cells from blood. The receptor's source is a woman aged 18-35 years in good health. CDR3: CASKLRLNYGYTF. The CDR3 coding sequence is TGTGCCAGTAAGCTGAGACTTAACTATGGCTACACCTTC.